Shown below are 15 T cell receptor beta chains from a single sample sequenced in a study of blood T cell repertoires in COVID-19. Repertoires were generated with immunoSEQ multiplex PCR, while TCRdb's copy carries only in-frame clones and drops some. The profile covers hundreds of thousands of clones, with over 80% appearing a single time and roughly 0.25% taken by the ten largest. Sequenced: peripheral blood. The receptors shown here come from a woman in her late teens or twenties with acute or convalescent COVID-19.

The chain uses TRBV5-1 and TRBJ1-1, with 7 bases matching TRBD1. CDR1 is SGHRS, CDR2 YFSETQ, per germline. V shed 0 bases and J 2 bases; nucleotides not matched to a gene: 13. The CDR3 has 18 residues. CDR3 loop: CASSLDRQGRMKNTEAFF. The CDR3 nucleotides are TGCGCCAGCAGCTTGGATCGACAGGGCCGGATGAAAAACACTGAAGCTTTCTTT.

With respect to this clone: The sample has other DNA sequences that encode this CDR3 too. The chain employs TRBV18 and TRBJ1-2, with TRBD1 matching over 9 bases. CDR3 length equals 13 residues. The V gene end was trimmed by 1 base and the J gene end by 6 bases; junction bases not matched to a gene: 0. CDR1 KGHSH and CDR2 LQKENI come from the germline V gene. The CDR3, as DNA: TGTGCCAGCTCACCACGGGACAGGGATGGCTACACCTTC. This translates into CASSPRDRDGYTF.

The CDR3 nucleotides are TGCAGTGCTAGTTTAGTCGCAGAGACCCAGTACTTC. Residues: CSASLVAETQYF. The V and J genes are TRBV20-1 and TRBJ2-5; no definite D call. The CDR3 length is 12 residues. V gave up 3 bases and J gave up 4 bases, with 9 bases separating them. CDR1 is DFQATT, CDR2 SNEGSKA, per germline (reference sequence).

Concerning this clone: This sample also contains other DNA sequences that code for the same CDR3. J is TRBJ1-6 and V is TRBV30, with a possible D match to TRBD1 (6 bases). The V gene lost 1 base and the J gene lost 8 bases, with 9 bases spanning the gap. Per the germline V gene, CDR1 is GTSNPN and CDR2 is SVGIG (reference sequence). The CDR3 consists of 13 residues. The CDR3 spells CAWSARGDSPLHF. The CDR3 DNA reads TGTGCCTGGAGTGCCAGGGGTGATTCACCCCTCCACTTT.

The chain has TRBV5-1 and TRBJ2-3, with 9 bases identical to TRBD2. CDR3 length equals 15 residues. The trim removed 7 bases at V and 3 bases at J, leaving 9 bases unmatched. The germline gives CDR1 SGHRS, CDR2 YFSETQ. DNA of the CDR3: TGCGCCAGCGACCATGGGCGGGGGGGAACAGATACGCAGTATTTT. The encoded protein is CASDHGRGGTDTQYF.

The chain links TRBV4-2 to TRBJ2-2; 12 bases line up with TRBD2. V was pared by 6 bases and J by 5 bases, with 4 bases of the junction left unmatched. The CDR3 extends over 15 amino acids. Germline V gene data show CDR1 as LGHNA and CDR2 as YNFKEQ. CDR3 bases: TGTGCCAGCAGGCTAGCGGGGGGGCTTACCGGGGAGCTGTTTTTT. Amino acids: CASRLAGGLTGELFF.

The chain employs TRBV10-3 and TRBJ2-7, with TRBD1 identical over 7 bases. Germline-derived CDR1 and CDR2 are ENHRY and SYGVKD. V shed 6 bases, J shed 3 bases, and the junction held 5 bases outside the gene matches. The CDR3 is 13 amino acids. The CDR3 reads CAIRPDRYYEQYF. CDR3 DNA sequence: TGTGCCATCAGGCCGGACAGGTACTACGAGCAGTACTTC.

The CDR3 here is CASSAMVAGGPGETQYF. The DNA for the CDR3 is TGCGCCAGCAGCGCCATGGTGGCGGGGGGGCCTGGGGAGACCCAGTACTTC. The rearrangement uses TRBV4-1 and TRBJ2-5, with 9 bases fitting TRBD2. The CDR3 spans 17 residues. V shed 5 bases, J shed 5 bases, and the junction held 15 bases outside the gene matches. In germline, CDR1 is MGHRA, CDR2 YSYEKL.

The rearrangement uses TRBV29-1 and TRBJ1-1; D remains ambiguous. In germline, CDR1 is SQVTM, CDR2 ANQGSEA. CDR3 length: 14 amino acids. Trimming stripped 4 bases from V and 2 bases from J, with 14 bases between. CDR3 amino acids: CSVVISGYNTEAFF. CDR3 DNA sequence: TGCAGCGTTGTAATTTCGGGGTATAACACTGAAGCTTTCTTT. Supplemented by reference TRBV29-1 and TRBJ1-1, the full variable domain reads SAVISQKPSRDICQRGTSLTIQCQVDSQVTMMFWYRQQPGQSLTLIATANQGSEATYESGFVIDKFPISRPNLTFSTLTVSNMSPEDSSIYLCSVVISGYNTEAFFGQGTRLTVV.

J is TRBJ2-1 and V is TRBV24-1; 9 positions match TRBD2. The germline gives CDR1 KGHDR, CDR2 SFDVKD. J was trimmed by 0 bases and V by 3 bases; bases with no gene match: 2. The CDR3 loop spans 16 amino acids. The CDR3 here is CATSDRTSASYNEQFF. As DNA, the CDR3 is TGTGCCACCAGTGATCGGACTAGCGCCTCCTACAATGAGCAGTTCTTC.

This clone is a singleton in its sample. V gene TRBV5-1 combines with J gene TRBJ2-6; D may be TRBD2 (6 bases). Trimming stripped 5 bases from V and 1 base from J, with 10 bases between. The V gene's germline CDR1 is SGHRS and CDR2 YFSETQ. The CDR3 has 15 amino acids. In DNA form, the CDR3 reads TGCGCCAGCAGTTGGGCGGGGTCTGGGGCCAACGTCCTGACTTTC. Translating it yields CASSWAGSGANVLTF. The full variable domain, with the rest looked up from reference TRBV5-1 and TRBJ2-6, is KAGVTQTPRYLIKTRGQQVTLSCSPISGHRSVSWYQQTPGQGLQFLFEYFSETQRNKGNFPGRFSGRQFSNSRSEMNVSTLELGDSALYLCASSWAGSGANVLTFGAGSRLTVL.

The CDR3 coding sequence is TGTGCCAGCAGCGTAGCCCCGGGAGAAGGGATGTCCCCGATGAACACTGAAGCTTTCTTT. Protein: CASSVAPGEGMSPMNTEAFF. The chain carries TRBV9 and TRBJ1-1; D is undetermined. Trimming stripped 0 bases from V and 0 bases from J, with 24 bases between. The CDR3 is 20 amino acids. Germline loops: CDR1 SGDLS, CDR2 YYNGEE.

The CDR3 DNA sequence: TGTGCCGGCCACAGGGGTACAGCGGCGAACACTGAAGCTTTCTTT. It translates to CAGHRGTAANTEAFF. The chain employs TRBV30 and TRBJ1-1; 7 bases map to TRBD1. CDR1 is GTSNPN and CDR2 is SVGIG in the germline V gene (reference sequence). V trimming: 8 bases; J trimming: 1 base; junction bases outside the gene matches: 13. The CDR3 totals 15 residues.

V is TRBV29-1 and J is TRBJ2-1; possibly TRBD1 for D (6 bases). CDR3 length: 13 residues. Per the germline V gene, CDR1 is SQVTM and CDR2 is ANQGSEA. V was cut by 6 bases and J by 1 base, with 10 bases left in between. This CDR3 reads CSVAGTSYNEQFF. DNA of the CDR3: TGCAGCGTGGCCGGGACATCCTACAATGAGCAGTTCTTC.

This sequence joins TRBV19 and TRBJ1-1, with a possible D match to TRBD1 (6 bases). The CDR3 has 16 residues. CDR1 and CDR2 (germline): LNHDA, SQIVND (reference sequence). V was cut by 4 bases and J by 1 base, with 16 bases left in between. CDR3 in DNA: TGTGCCAGTAGTAGGGAGCGACAGGCCCCGAACACTGAAGCTTTCTTT. Encoded protein: CASSRERQAPNTEAFF.